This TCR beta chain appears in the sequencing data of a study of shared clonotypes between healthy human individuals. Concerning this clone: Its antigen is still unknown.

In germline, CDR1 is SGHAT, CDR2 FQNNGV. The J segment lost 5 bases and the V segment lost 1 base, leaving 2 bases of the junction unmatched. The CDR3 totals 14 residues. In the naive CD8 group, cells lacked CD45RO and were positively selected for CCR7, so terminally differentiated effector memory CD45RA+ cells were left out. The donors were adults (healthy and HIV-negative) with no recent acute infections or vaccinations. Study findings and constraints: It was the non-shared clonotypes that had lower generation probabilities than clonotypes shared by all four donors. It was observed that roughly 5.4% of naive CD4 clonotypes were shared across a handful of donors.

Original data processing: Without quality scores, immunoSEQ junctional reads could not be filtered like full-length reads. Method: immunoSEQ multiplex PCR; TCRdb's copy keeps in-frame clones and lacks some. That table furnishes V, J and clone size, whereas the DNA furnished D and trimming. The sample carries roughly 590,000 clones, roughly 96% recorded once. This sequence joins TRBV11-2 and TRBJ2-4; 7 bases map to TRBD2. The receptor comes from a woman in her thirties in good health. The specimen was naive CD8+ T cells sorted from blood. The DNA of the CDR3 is TGTGCCAGCAGCTTAGCCCTAGCGGAAAACATTCAGTACTTC. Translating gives CASSLALAENIQYF.